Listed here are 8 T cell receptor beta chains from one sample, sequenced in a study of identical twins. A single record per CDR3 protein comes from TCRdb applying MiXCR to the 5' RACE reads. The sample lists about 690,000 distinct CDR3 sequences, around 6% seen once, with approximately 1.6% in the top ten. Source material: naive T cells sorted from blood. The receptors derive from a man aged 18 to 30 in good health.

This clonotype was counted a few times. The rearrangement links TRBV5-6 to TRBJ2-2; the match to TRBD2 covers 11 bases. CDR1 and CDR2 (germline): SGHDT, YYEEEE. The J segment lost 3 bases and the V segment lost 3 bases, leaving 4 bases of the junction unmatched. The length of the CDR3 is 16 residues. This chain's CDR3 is CASSSHSGRDTGELFF. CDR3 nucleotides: TGTGCCAGCAGCTCCCATAGCGGGAGGGACACCGGGGAGCTGTTTTTT.

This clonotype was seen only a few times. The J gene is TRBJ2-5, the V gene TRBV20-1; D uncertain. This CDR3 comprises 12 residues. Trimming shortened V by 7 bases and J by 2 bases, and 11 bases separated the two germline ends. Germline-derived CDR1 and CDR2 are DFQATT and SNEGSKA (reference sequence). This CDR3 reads CSGGKGQETQYF. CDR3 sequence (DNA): TGCAGTGGGGGAAAAGGACAAGAGACCCAGTACTTC.

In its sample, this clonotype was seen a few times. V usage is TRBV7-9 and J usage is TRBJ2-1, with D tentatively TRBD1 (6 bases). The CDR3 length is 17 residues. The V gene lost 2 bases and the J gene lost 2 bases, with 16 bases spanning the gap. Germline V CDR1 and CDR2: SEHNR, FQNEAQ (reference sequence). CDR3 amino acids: CASSLPYRDDTYNEQFF. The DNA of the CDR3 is TGTGCCAGCAGCTTACCCTACAGGGATGATACCTACAATGAGCAGTTCTTC.

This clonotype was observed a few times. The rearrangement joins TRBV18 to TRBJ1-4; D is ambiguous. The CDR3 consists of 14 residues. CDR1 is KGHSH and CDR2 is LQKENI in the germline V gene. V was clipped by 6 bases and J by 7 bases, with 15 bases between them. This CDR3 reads CASSQNGGLEKLFF. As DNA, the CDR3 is TGTGCCAGCTCTCAGAATGGAGGCCTTGAAAAACTGTTTTTT. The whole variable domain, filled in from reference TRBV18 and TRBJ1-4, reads NAGVMQNPRHLVRRRGQEARLRCSPMKGHSHVYWYRQLPEEGLKFMVYLQKENIIDESGMPKERFSAEFPKEGPSILRIQQVVRGDSAAYFCASSQNGGLEKLFFGSGTQLSVL.

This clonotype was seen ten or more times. The CDR3 DNA sequence: TGTGCCAGCAGTCGGAGCGGATTCTACGAGCAGTACGTC. Encoded protein: CASSRSGFYEQYV. The rearrangement joins TRBV12-3 or TRBV12-4 to TRBJ2-7; TRBD2 is a possible D gene (5 bases). The CDR3 contains 13 residues. V was pared by 5 bases and J by 3 bases, with 11 bases between.

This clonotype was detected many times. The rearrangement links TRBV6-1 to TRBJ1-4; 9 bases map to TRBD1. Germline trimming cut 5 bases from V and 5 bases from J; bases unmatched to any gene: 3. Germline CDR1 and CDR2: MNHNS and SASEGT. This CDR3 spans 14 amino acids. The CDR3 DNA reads TGTGCCAGCAGTAGACAGGGGGAAAATGAAAAACTGTTTTTT. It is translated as CASSRQGENEKLFF.

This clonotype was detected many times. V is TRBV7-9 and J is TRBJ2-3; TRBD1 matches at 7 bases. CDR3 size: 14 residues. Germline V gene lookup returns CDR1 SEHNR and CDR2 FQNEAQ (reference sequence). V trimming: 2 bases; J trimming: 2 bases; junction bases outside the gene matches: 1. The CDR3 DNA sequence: TGTGCCAGCAGCTTAAGGGGGCACACAGATACGCAGTATTTT. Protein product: CASSLRGHTDTQYF.

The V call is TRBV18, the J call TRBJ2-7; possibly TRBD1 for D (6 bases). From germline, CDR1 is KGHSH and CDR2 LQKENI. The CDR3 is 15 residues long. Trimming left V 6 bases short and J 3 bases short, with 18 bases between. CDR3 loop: CASSLSGTPLYEQYV. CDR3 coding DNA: TGTGCCAGCTCGCTTTCCGGGACACCCCTCTACGAGCAGTACGTC.